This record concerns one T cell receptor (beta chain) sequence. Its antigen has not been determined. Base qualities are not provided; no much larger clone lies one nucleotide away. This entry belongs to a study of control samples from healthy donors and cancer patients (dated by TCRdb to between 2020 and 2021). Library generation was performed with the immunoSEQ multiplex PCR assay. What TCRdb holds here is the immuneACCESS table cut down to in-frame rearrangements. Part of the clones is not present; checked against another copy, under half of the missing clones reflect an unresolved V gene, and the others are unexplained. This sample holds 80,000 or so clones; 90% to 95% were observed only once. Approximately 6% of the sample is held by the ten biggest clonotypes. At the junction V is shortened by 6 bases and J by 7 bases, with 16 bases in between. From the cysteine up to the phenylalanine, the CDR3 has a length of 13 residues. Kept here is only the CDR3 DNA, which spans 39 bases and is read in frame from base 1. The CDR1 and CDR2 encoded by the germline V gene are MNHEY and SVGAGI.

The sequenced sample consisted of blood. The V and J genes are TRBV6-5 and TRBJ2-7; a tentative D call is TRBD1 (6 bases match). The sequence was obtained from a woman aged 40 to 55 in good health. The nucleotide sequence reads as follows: TGTGCCAGCAGATGGGACACCGGCGGAGAGCAGTACTTC. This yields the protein CASRWDTGGEQYF.